This T cell receptor (beta chain) was found in a study of response to subunit inactivated influenza vaccine. General study findings and limits: Each seasonal influenza vaccination recruits few new T cells, the authors suggested.

Germline V gene data show CDR1 as SEHNR and CDR2 as FQNEAQ (reference sequence). The V end was cut by 0 bases, the J end by 2 bases, with 10 bases between. The CDR3 consists of 16 residues. This clonotype was counted between two and nine times. Its target is unknown. Using its own MiXCR run on the RT-PCR reads, TCRdb lists one record per CDR3 protein. The sample yields just under 550,000 distinct CDR3 sequences, under 25% seen once. These same records also appear under a second study, on T cells expressing NK-cell markers. That study reports: The cDNA for TCR beta came from 5'RACE template switching with UMIs. Researchers report these clonotypes also headed the CD3+CD56-NKG2C+ fraction in several donors.

The sequences come from CD4+ T cells sorted from PBMCs, collected 11 to 12 days after vaccination. The chain links TRBV7-9 to TRBJ2-2, with no clear D. The TCR comes from a man aged 45-65 years who received an inactivated influenza vaccine. The chain's CDR3 is CASSLAGSPNTGELFF. In nucleotides, the CDR3 is TGTGCCAGCAGCTTAGCGGGCAGCCCAAACACCGGGGAGCTGTTTTTT.